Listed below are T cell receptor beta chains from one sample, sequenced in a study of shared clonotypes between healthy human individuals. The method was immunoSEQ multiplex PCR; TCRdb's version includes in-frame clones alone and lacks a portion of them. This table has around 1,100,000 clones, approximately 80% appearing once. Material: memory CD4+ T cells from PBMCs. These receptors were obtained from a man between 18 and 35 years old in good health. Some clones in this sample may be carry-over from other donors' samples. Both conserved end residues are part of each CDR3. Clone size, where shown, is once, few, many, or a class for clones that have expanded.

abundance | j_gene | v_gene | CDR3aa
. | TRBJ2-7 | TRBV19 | CASTPGQGVYEQYF
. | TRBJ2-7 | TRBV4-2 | CASSQPGQATYEQYF
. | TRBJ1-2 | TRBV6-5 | CASSYREGYGYTF
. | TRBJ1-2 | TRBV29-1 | CSVSTNYGYTF
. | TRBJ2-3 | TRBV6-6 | CASSYPGEGKDTQYF
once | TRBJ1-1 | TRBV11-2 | CASSLSIGTPEAFF
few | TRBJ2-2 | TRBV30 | CAWLGLDTGELFF
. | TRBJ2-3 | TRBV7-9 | CASSTDTYTQYF
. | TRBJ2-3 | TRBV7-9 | CASSARTGRTDTQYF
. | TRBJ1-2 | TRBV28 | CASSLDPGAARGYTF
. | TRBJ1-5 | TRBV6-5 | CASSYRDRGSNQPQHF
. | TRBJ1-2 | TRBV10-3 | CAVGTRNGGGYTF
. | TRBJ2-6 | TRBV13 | CASSLTGTGGTGANVLTF
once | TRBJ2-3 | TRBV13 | CASSPLPESTDTQYF
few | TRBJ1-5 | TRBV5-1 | CASSLSRPQHF
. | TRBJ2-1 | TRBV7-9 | CASSFSGSRNNEQFF
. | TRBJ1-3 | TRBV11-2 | CASSSGTPSGNTIYF
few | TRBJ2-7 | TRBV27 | CASSSDRLAYEQYF
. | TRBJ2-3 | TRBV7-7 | CASSLTAGVYDTQYF
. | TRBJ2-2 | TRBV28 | CASSFSQTRDTGELFF
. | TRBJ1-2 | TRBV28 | CASSPGQGGLVYGYTF
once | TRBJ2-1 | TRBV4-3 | CASSQGFLAGGNEQFF
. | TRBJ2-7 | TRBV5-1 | CASSPREPYEQYF
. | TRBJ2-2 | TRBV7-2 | CASSLDGSRTGELFF
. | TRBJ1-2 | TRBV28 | CASKTSRTLANYGYTF
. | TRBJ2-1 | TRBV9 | CASSSGTITYNEQFF